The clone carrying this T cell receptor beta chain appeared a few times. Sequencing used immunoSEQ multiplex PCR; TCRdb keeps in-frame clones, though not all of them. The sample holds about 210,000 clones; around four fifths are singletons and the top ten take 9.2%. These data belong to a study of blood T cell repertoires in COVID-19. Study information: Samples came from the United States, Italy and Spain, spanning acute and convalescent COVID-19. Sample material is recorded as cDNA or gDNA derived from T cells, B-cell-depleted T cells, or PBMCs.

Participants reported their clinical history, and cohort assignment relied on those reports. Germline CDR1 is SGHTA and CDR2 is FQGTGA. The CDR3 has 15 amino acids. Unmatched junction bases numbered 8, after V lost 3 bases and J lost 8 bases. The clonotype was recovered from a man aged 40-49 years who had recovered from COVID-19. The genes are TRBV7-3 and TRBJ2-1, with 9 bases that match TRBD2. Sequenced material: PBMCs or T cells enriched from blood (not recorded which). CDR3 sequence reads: CASSFGLAGRYEQFF. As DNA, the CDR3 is TGTGCCAGCAGCTTCGGGCTAGCGGGAAGGTATGAGCAGTTCTTC.